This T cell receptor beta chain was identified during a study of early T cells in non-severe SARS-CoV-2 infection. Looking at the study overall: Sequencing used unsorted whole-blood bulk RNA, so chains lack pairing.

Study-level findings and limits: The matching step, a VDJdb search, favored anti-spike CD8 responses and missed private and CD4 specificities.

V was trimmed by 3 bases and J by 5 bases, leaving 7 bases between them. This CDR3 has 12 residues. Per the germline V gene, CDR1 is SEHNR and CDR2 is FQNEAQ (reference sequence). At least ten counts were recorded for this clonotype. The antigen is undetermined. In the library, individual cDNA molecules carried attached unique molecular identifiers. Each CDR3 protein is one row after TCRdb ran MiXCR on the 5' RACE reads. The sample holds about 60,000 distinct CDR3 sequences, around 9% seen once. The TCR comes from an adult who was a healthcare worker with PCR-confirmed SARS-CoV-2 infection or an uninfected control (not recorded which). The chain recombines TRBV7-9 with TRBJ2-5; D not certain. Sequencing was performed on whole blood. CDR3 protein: CASSFLEETQYF. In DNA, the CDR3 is TGTGCCAGCAGCTTCCTCGAGGAGACCCAGTACTTC. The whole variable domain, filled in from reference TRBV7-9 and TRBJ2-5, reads DTGVSQNPRHKITKRGQNVTFRCDPISEHNRLYWYRQTLGQGPEFLTYFQNEAQLEKSRLLSDRFSAERPKGSFSTLEIQRTEQGDSAMYLCASSFLEETQYFGPGTRLLVL.